This TCR beta chain was documented in a study of T cell repertoires in aging, cancer and after chemotherapy. In the study overall: Six age groups, ranging from 30 or younger to 70 or older, included the donors. General study findings and limits: Untreated cancer patients had significantly lower blood TCR diversity than age-matched healthy donors. In healthy donors, age-related TCR diversity loss mainly reflected lost richness.

The table lists this clonotype with a few counts. Antigen: not known. The template was genomic DNA from peripheral blood, not RNA. Germline V CDR1 and CDR2: KGHSH, LQKENI. This CDR3 contains 14 residues. The V gene end was trimmed by 5 bases and the J gene end by 2 bases; junction bases not matched to a gene: 5. Multiplex touch-down PCR with TRB-A/B primers amplified rearranged V-D-J TRB sequences. TCRdb processed the multiplex PCR reads anew with MiXCR; each CDR3 protein has one entry. The sample lists under 4,500 distinct CDR3 sequences, over 25% occurring once. The receptor was isolated from a human donor in good health. Sequencing input: blood. V usage is TRBV18 and J usage is TRBJ2-7; 8 bases are shared with TRBD1. The CDR3 protein is CASSSGTGPYEQYF. The CDR3 DNA reads as TGTGCCAGCTCATCAGGGACAGGTCCCTACGAGCAGTACTTC.